This passage covers 24 T cell receptor beta chains from one sample sequenced in a study of blood T cells in healthy people across ages. With a J-beta primer mix and a sample-barcoded 5' primer, a second PCR ran about 7 to 12 cycles. TCRdb reanalysed the 5' RACE reads using MiXCR and keeps one entry per CDR3 protein. The sample holds roughly 1,300,000 distinct CDR3 sequences, almost 60% seen once. Sequencing was performed on blood. The receptors come from a man younger than 35 in good health.

Note on this clonotype: The conserved final phenylalanine or tryptophan is absent from the CDR3, which likely points to a read error. J is TRBJ2-1 and V is TRBV27, with D uncertain. This CDR3 has 17 residues. Between the trimmed V and J ends, which lost 2 bases and 0 bases, there was a span of 14 bases. CDR1 MNHEY and CDR2 SMNVEV come from the germline V gene (reference sequence). CDR3 DNA sequence: TGTGCCAGCAGTTTAATGACTCGACTGAGCTCCTACAATGAGCAGTTCCTC. This gives the protein CASSLMTRLSSYNEQFL.

The genes are TRBV6-5 and TRBJ1-2; D ambiguous. This CDR3 is 15 amino acids long. With 5 bases removed from V and 6 bases from J, the gap between germline ends came to 19 bases. Germline CDR1 MNHEY, CDR2 SVGAGI. CDR3 DNA sequence: TGTGCCAGCAGTCCCCTTCCCGGTCGTCAGGATGGCTACACCTTC. Its translation: CASSPLPGRQDGYTF.

This chain links TRBV24-1 with TRBJ2-7; D not resolved. CDR3 length: 13 amino acids. Germline assignment: CDR1 KGHDR and CDR2 SFDVKD. V lost 3 bases and J 3 bases, leaving 8 bases between the germline ends. In DNA, the CDR3 is TGTGCCACCAGTGATGGGCAGAGCTACGAGCAGTACTTC. The encoded protein is CATSDGQSYEQYF.

The rearrangement links TRBV29-1 to TRBJ1-2; 9 bases fit TRBD1. Germline V lookup: CDR1 SQVTM, CDR2 ANQGSEA. The CDR3 loop spans 15 amino acids. V was clipped by 7 bases and J by 6 bases; unmatched bases: 15. The CDR3 DNA is TGCAGCGCCCTTTCGGGACAGGGTAGTAGGAATGGCTACACCTTC. It translates to CSALSGQGSRNGYTF.

CDR3 DNA: TGTGCCAGCAGCCCCTTCGAGAGGGGGCCTGAATATACGCAGTATTTT. It codes for CASSPFERGPEYTQYF. The gene calls are TRBV7-9 and TRBJ2-3; 7 bases map to TRBD1. In germline, CDR1 is SEHNR, CDR2 FQNEAQ (reference sequence). The CDR3 spans 16 residues. Trimming cost V 5 bases and J 7 bases; bases outside gene matches: 15.

This chain uses TRBV9 with TRBJ2-4, with 8 bases identical to TRBD1. The DNA end is a closer match to TRBJ2-7, so the J assignment may be wrong. CDR3 length equals 16 residues. Germline V gives CDR1 SGDLS, CDR2 YYNGEE. CDR3 region: CASSVAPGTGTYEQYF. The CDR3 DNA follows: TGTGCCAGCAGCGTAGCTCCCGGGACAGGCACCTACGAGCAGTACTTC.

The J gene is TRBJ1-6, the V gene TRBV7-6; possible D gene TRBD1, 6 bases. Looked up from germline, CDR1 is SGHVS and CDR2 is FNYEAQ. Trimming pared 5 bases from V and 9 bases from J, leaving 11 bases between. This CDR3 contains 13 residues. The CDR3 is CASSQGGGSPLHF. CDR3 DNA sequence: TGTGCCAGCAGCCAAGGGGGGGGTTCACCCCTCCACTTT.

This clonotype has a single count. One end of the junction is discordant with germline, which a read error may explain. This chain uses TRBV4-3 with TRBJ1-4; D perhaps matches TRBD1 (5 bases). This CDR3 has 12 amino acids. Germline V gene lookup returns CDR1 LGHNA and CDR2 YSLEER. The CDR3 DNA reads as TGCGCCAGCAGAGGGGCTAACGAAAAACTGTTTTTT. Translated, it gives CASRGANEKLFF.

The chain has TRBV27 and TRBJ1-1; 9 nucleotides align to TRBD1. The CDR3 sequence is 14 residues long. The ends lost 2 bases at V and 5 bases at J; junction bases unmatched: 3. From germline, CDR1 is MNHEY and CDR2 SMNVEV (reference sequence). The CDR3 protein is CASSLGTGLTEAFF. The CDR3 nucleotides are TGTGCCAGCAGTTTAGGGACAGGGCTGACTGAAGCTTTCTTT.

The CDR3 bases are TGTGCCAGCAGTCTAATACTCACCGGGGAGCTGTTTTTT. Its translation is CASSLILTGELFF. The V and J genes are TRBV27 and TRBJ2-2, with D unclear. CDR1 MNHEY and CDR2 SMNVEV come from the germline V gene (reference sequence). The length of the CDR3 is 13 residues. V lost 5 bases and J 4 bases, leaving 8 bases between the germline ends.

This clonotype came up a few times. V gene TRBV20-1 combines with J gene TRBJ1-2; tentatively, D is TRBD1 (6 bases). The germline V and J ends were trimmed by 7 bases and 7 bases, with 13 bases remaining between them. The CDR3 has 11 residues. Germline-derived CDR1 and CDR2 are DFQATT and SNEGSKA (reference sequence). For the CDR3, the DNA is TGCAGTGTAGGCAGGGGAGTTGGCTACACCTTC. This codes for CSVGRGVGYTF.

The chain couples TRBV20-1 to TRBJ2-1, with 9 nucleotides matching TRBD2. This CDR3 has 15 residues. The junction had 11 bases not matched to a gene; V was cut back by 6 bases and J by 5 bases. Germline CDR1 DFQATT, CDR2 SNEGSKA (reference sequence). The CDR3 spells CSAPGRTSADNEQFF. Here the CDR3 DNA reads TGCAGTGCCCCGGGTCGGACTAGCGCAGACAATGAGCAGTTCTTC.

The CDR3 loop reads CASSRGHLGVTDTQYF. CDR3 in DNA: TGTGCCAGCTCACGGGGACACCTTGGGGTCACAGATACGCAGTATTTT. The chain links TRBV18 to TRBJ2-3; D perhaps matches TRBD1 (6 bases). This CDR3 spans 16 amino acids. The germline V gene encodes CDR1 KGHSH and CDR2 LQKENI. Trimming cost V 4 bases and J 2 bases, with 16 bases left between them.

V gene TRBV4-1 combines with J gene TRBJ2-7; the D gene is possibly TRBD2 (6 bases). The CDR3 totals 17 residues. Germline CDR1 MGHRA, CDR2 YSYEKL. V lost 0 bases to trimming and J lost 4 bases, with 19 bases between them. The chain's CDR3 is CASSQEEVAGRGYEQYF. CDR3 DNA: TGCGCCAGCAGCCAAGAGGAGGTTGCGGGAAGGGGATACGAGCAGTACTTC.

This clonotype appeared a few times. This chain uses TRBV20-1 with TRBJ2-1; 11 nucleotides agree with TRBD2. Germline V gene lookup returns CDR1 DFQATT and CDR2 SNEGSKA (reference sequence). There are 15 residues in the CDR3. V gave up 5 bases and J gave up 2 bases; unmatched junction bases: 5. CDR3 sequence reads: CSAPGLAGTYNEQFF. The CDR3, as DNA: TGCAGTGCTCCTGGACTAGCGGGTACCTACAATGAGCAGTTCTTC.

This clonotype has a handful of counts. The chain recombines TRBV7-2 with TRBJ2-1; TRBD2 agrees at 10 bases. The germline V gene has CDR1 SGHTA and CDR2 FQGNSA. This CDR3 has 15 residues. V shed 5 bases, J shed 5 bases, and the junction held 6 bases outside the gene matches. Here the CDR3 DNA reads TGTGCCAGCAGCGTCCTGGGACTAGCGAACAATGAGCAGTTCTTC. Translated, it gives CASSVLGLANNEQFF.

J is TRBJ2-7 and V is TRBV6-5; D not resolved. The ends were cut back, 8 bases at V and 6 bases at J, with 20 bases in the middle. Germline loops: CDR1 MNHEY, CDR2 SVGAGI. This CDR3 has 14 residues. CDR3 sequence: CASSSSLAFFEQYF. Written as DNA, the CDR3 is TGTGCCAGCTCGAGCTCCCTCGCCTTCTTCGAGCAGTACTTC.

The chain employs TRBV6-1 and TRBJ2-1; TRBD2 matches at 14 bases. The CDR3 is 17 amino acids. Germline values: CDR1 MNHNS, CDR2 SASEGT. V was pared by 4 bases and J by 5 bases, with 7 bases of the junction left unmatched. CDR3 DNA sequence: TGTGCCAGCAGTGCCCGACTAGCGGGGGGGCACAACAATGAGCAGTTCTTC. As protein: CASSARLAGGHNNEQFF.

This rearrangement joins TRBV6-2 or TRBV6-3 to TRBJ1-2, with 10 bases that match TRBD1. The CDR3 consists of 13 residues. The germline V gene encodes CDR1 MNHEY and CDR2 SVGEGT. V dropped 4 bases and J dropped 8; count of bases not matched to a gene: 4. CDR3 DNA: TGTGCCAGCAGTTTCGACAGGGGGCGCGGCTACACCTTC. The encoded protein is CASSFDRGRGYTF.

The chain is built from TRBV27 and TRBJ1-6; 7 bases map to TRBD1. The CDR3 has 15 residues. Trimming at V came to 5 bases and at J to 4 bases, leaving 5 bases not matched to a gene. CDR1 and CDR2 (germline): MNHEY, SMNVEV (reference sequence). Here the CDR3 reads CASSTGASYNSPLHF. The CDR3 DNA sequence: TGTGCCAGCAGTACAGGGGCCTCTTATAATTCACCCCTCCACTTT.

The table lists this clonotype with a few counts. The chain combines TRBV7-2 with TRBJ2-4; TRBD2 agrees at 8 bases. The end of the DNA is better explained by TRBJ2-7, so the J call may be wrong. Germline V gene data show CDR1 as SGHTA and CDR2 as FQGNSA. The CDR3 runs to 16 residues. CDR3 DNA sequence: TGTGCCAGCAGCTTAGCTAGGGGGACTAGTGGTTCCGAGCAGTACTTC. The encoded protein is CASSLARGTSGSEQYF.

The chain has TRBV4-1 and TRBJ1-5; TRBD1 agrees at 9 bases. The CDR3 is made up of 15 amino acids. Germline values: CDR1 MGHRA, CDR2 YSYEKL. The J segment lost 6 bases and the V segment lost 5 bases, leaving 8 bases of the junction unmatched. This CDR3 is CASSATGGAAQPQHF. CDR3 DNA sequence: TGCGCCAGCAGCGCCACAGGGGGCGCCGCTCAGCCCCAGCATTTT.

The chain carries TRBV29-1 and TRBJ1-2, with D unclear. The CDR3 loop spans 12 amino acids. Germline CDR1 and CDR2: SQVTM and ANQGSEA. Trimming removed 4 bases from V and 2 bases from J, with 8 bases in between. The CDR3 coding sequence is TGCAGCGTTGTCCCAGAGAACTATGGCTACACCTTC. Its translation is CSVVPENYGYTF.

Turning to this clonotype: Sequence at one end of the junction differs from germline and may be a read error. This chain joins TRBV6-2 or TRBV6-3 and TRBJ2-5, with D unresolved. The CDR3 has 12 residues. Per the germline V gene, CDR1 is MNHEY and CDR2 is SVGEGT. The CDR3 DNA reads TGTGCCTGCAGTTACATAAGGGAGACCCAGTACTTC. This codes for CACSYIRETQYF.